This T cell receptor (beta chain) was profiled in a study of T cell responses to AZD1222 COVID-19 vaccine. As to this clone: Its antigen is currently unknown.

Findings and limits, study-wide: After two AZD1222 doses, spike-specific TCR breadth and depth rose versus day 0. Donors were mostly white British, more females; clonal diversity possibly underestimated.

V was cut by 4 bases and J by 0 bases, with 11 bases left in between. This CDR3 region has 15 residues. CDR1 SGHVS and CDR2 FNYEAQ come from the germline V gene. Some clones are missing from TCRdb's copy, which holds only in-frame ones; the method was immunoSEQ multiplex PCR. The profile shows 150,000 to 200,000 clones, around 94% of them singletons. The sample consisted of peripheral blood, taken 28 days after the second AZD1222 dose. The gene calls are TRBV7-6 and TRBJ2-3; perhaps TRBD1 as D (6 bases). The source is an adult who received the AZD1222 COVID-19 vaccine. The CDR3 spells CASSSSGESTDTQYF. In DNA, the CDR3 is TGTGCCAGCAGCTCTTCAGGGGAGAGCACAGATACGCAGTATTTT.